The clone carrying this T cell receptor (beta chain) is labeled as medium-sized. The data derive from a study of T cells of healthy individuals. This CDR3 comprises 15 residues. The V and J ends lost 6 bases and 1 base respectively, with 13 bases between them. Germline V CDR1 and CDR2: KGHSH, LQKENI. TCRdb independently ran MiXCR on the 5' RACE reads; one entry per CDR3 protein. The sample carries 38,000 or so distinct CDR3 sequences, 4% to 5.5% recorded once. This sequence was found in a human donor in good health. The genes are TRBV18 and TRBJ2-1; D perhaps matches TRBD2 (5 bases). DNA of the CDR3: TGTGCCAGCTCCTCTCGCGGGCGGTCCTACAATGAGCAGTTCTTC. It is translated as CASSSRGRSYNEQFF.